These T cell receptor beta chains were read from a single sample in a study of blood T cell repertoires in COVID-19. TCRdb's table, derived via immunoSEQ multiplex PCR, lists solely in-frame clones and lacks some. The table lists about 240,000 clones, about 79% of them singletons. Sequencing was carried out using peripheral blood. The source is an elderly woman with acute or convalescent COVID-19. CDR3s include the opening cysteine and the closing phenylalanine or tryptophan. A clone size is listed for some rows: how often the clone was seen (once, few, many), or a class if it is expanded.

V: TRBV12-3/TRBV12-4
J: TRBJ1-1
size: NA
CDR3: CASRRTGRTEAFF

V: TRBV5-1
J: TRBJ1-1
size: NA
CDR3: CASSLVVGTEAFF

V: TRBV5-1
J: TRBJ1-4
size: NA
CDR3: CASRQGEANEKLFF

V: TRBV6-1
J: TRBJ1-5
size: NA
CDR3: CASSAMPDRGHGQPQHF

V: TRBV19
J: TRBJ1-5
size: NA
CDR3: CASRRDRGSGAQHF

V: TRBV2
J: TRBJ1-5
size: NA
CDR3: CASSERGGYNQPQHF

V: TRBV9
J: TRBJ2-2
size: once
CDR3: CASSVAQDTGELFF

V: TRBV2
J: TRBJ2-2
size: few
CDR3: CASRDTNRGFNTGELFF

V: TRBV5-5
J: TRBJ2-3
size: NA
CDR3: CASNDRGWSDTQYF

V: TRBV27
J: TRBJ1-6
size: NA
CDR3: CASSLRVGGGYNSPLHF

V: TRBV10-3
J: TRBJ2-2
size: NA
CDR3: CAISHLAGPRAGELFF

V: TRBV5-1
J: TRBJ2-3
size: NA
CDR3: CASSVLPTDTQYF

V: TRBV7-8
J: TRBJ2-2
size: NA
CDR3: CASSSRLDANTGELFF

V: TRBV9
J: TRBJ2-7
size: few
CDR3: CASSVSIGGATPEQYF

V: TRBV28
J: TRBJ1-6
size: NA
CDR3: CASRGGVGTDSPLHF

V: TRBV6-6
J: TRBJ2-5
size: NA
CDR3: CASVRGGTQETQYF

V: TRBV6-5
J: TRBJ1-4
size: NA
CDR3: CASSLTGGLTEKLFF

V: TRBV11-2
J: TRBJ2-7
size: NA
CDR3: CASSAPGQGYEQYF

V: TRBV3-1/TRBV3-2
J: TRBJ1-1
size: once
CDR3: CASSTGSTEAFF

V: TRBV2
J: TRBJ2-1
size: NA
CDR3: CASSELRGGSENEQFF

V: TRBV9
J: TRBJ2-1
size: NA
CDR3: CASSPQGFYNEQFF

V: TRBV28
J: TRBJ2-7
size: NA
CDR3: CASRTRQGIGAEQYF

V: TRBV30
J: TRBJ1-4
size: NA
CDR3: CAWSVLVRGPGNEKLFF

V: TRBV28
J: TRBJ2-1
size: NA
CDR3: CASKVGTGALEEQFF

V: TRBV2
J: TRBJ1-5
size: NA
CDR3: CASGSGGGNQPQHF

V: TRBV19
J: TRBJ2-5
size: few
CDR3: CASSPFLGQGARETQYF

V: TRBV6-5
J: TRBJ2-7
size: once
CDR3: CASSYSGQGASEQYF

V: TRBV3-1/TRBV3-2
J: TRBJ1-2
size: NA
CDR3: CASSQVPGANYGYTF

V: TRBV19
J: TRBJ1-3
size: NA
CDR3: CASRRHDQAVGNTIYF

V: TRBV7-2
J: TRBJ2-1
size: NA
CDR3: CASSLARVGGDSYNEQFF

V: TRBV7-3
J: TRBJ1-3
size: NA
CDR3: CASSLLARGQISGNTIYF

V: TRBV18
J: TRBJ2-5
size: once
CDR3: CASSRGLAGPETQYF

V: TRBV7-9
J: TRBJ1-4
size: NA
CDR3: CASSLFTEGEKLFF

V: TRBV3-1/TRBV3-2
J: TRBJ2-5
size: NA
CDR3: CASSATSGGVQTQYF

V: TRBV9
J: TRBJ2-7
size: NA
CDR3: CASSVDEVYYEQYF

V: TRBV5-8
J: TRBJ2-3
size: NA
CDR3: CASSLVGGGGTQYF

V: TRBV2
J: TRBJ1-1
size: NA
CDR3: CASMLRGATEAFF

V: TRBV30
J: TRBJ1-3
size: NA
CDR3: CGLRSSSGNTIYF

V: TRBV6-6
J: TRBJ1-5
size: NA
CDR3: CASGQINSNQPQHF

V: TRBV6-1
J: TRBJ1-1
size: NA
CDR3: CASSLQLSTEAFF